Sequencing of this T cell receptor (beta chain) was carried out in a study of T cells in Graves' hyperthyroidism and ophthalmopathy. On the study more broadly: Before treatment of any kind, peripheral blood was taken at initial diagnosis.

RNA transcripts provided the source from which TCR beta CDR3 regions were amplified. HTBI primers were the set used in a first-round RT-PCR of the TCR CDR3. TCRdb processed the multiplex PCR reads anew with MiXCR; each CDR3 protein has one entry. The sample includes about 600,000 distinct CDR3 sequences, more than 12% of them seen just once. This clonotype has a count of ten or more. The CDR3 sequence is 15 residues long. The V and J ends lost 3 bases and 6 bases respectively, with 14 bases between them. Per germline, CDR1 SEHNR and CDR2 FQNEAQ (reference sequence). Patients were excluded for uncontrolled infection, other autoimmune disease, pregnancy or lactation.

The chain carries TRBV7-9 and TRBJ1-4; D is uncertain. Sequencing input: blood. The TCR comes from a woman between 45 and 60 years old with Graves' ophthalmopathy. CDR3 loop: CASSFVWGADEKLFF. The CDR3 DNA reads as TGTGCCAGCAGCTTCGTTTGGGGAGCTGATGAAAAACTGTTTTTT.